Listed here is a single T cell receptor beta chain. This sample was included in a study of blood T cell repertoires in COVID-19. V trimming: 6 bases; J trimming: 9 bases; junction bases outside the gene matches: 17. This CDR3 has 17 amino acids. Sequencing used immunoSEQ multiplex PCR; TCRdb keeps in-frame clones, though not all of them. The sample records hundreds of thousands of clones, 85% to 90% being singletons. Which cohort a participant joined came from the clinical history participants gave. The sample comprised PBMCs or T cells enriched from blood (not recorded which). The gene calls are TRBV23-1 and TRBJ1-6; 7 positions agree with TRBD1. TRBV23-1 belongs to the ORF category, with a function that is uncertain. This receptor was identified in a man aged 25 to 40 who had recovered from COVID-19. The DNA for the CDR3 is TGCGCCAGCAGCCATTCCGGCGGGACAGTTATAGGTTCACCCCTCCACTTT. Translated, it gives CASSHSGGTVIGSPLHF.